The 13 T cell receptor beta chains reported below all come from one sample, sequenced in a study of cytomegalovirus exposure and HLA in healthy donors. Repertoires were generated with immunoSEQ multiplex PCR, while TCRdb's copy carries only in-frame clones and drops some. Of some 120,000 clones listed, roughly 90% are singletons. The sample taken for sequencing was PBMCs. The receptors shown here come from a man younger than 40 in good health and CMV-seronegative.

The rearrangement joins TRBV10-3 to TRBJ2-1; the D gene is possibly TRBD1 (5 bases). The V end lost 5 bases, the J end lost 7 bases, and 6 bases lay between the germline ends. The CDR3 has 11 amino acids. From germline, CDR1 is ENHRY and CDR2 SYGVKD. CDR3 nucleotides: TGTGCCATCAGTCCAGGGAATGAGCAGTTCTTC. It specifies CAISPGNEQFF.

J is TRBJ2-7 and V is TRBV7-9; D possibly corresponds to TRBD1 (7 bases). The CDR3 consists of 15 residues. The V end was cut by 1 base, the J end by 3 bases, with 13 bases between. Germline V gene sequence: CDR1 SEHNR, CDR2 FQNEAQ (reference sequence). The CDR3 bases are TGTGCCAGCAGCTTAGGAGGAGGGGGCTTCTACGAGCAGTACTTC. This gives the protein CASSLGGGGFYEQYF.

The chain combines TRBV7-9 with TRBJ1-6; 10 bases are a match to TRBD1. Germline trimming cut 5 bases from V and 8 bases from J; bases unmatched to any gene: 6. The CDR3 totals 15 residues. Germline loops: CDR1 SEHNR, CDR2 FQNEAQ (reference sequence). Written as DNA, the CDR3 is TGTGCCAGCAGCACCCGACAGGGGGCCGATTCACCCCTCCACTTT. As protein: CASSTRQGADSPLHF.

The V and J genes are TRBV27 and TRBJ2-2; 7 bases are a match to TRBD1. CDR1 and CDR2 from the germline V gene are MNHEY and SMNVEV (reference sequence). V was pared by 6 bases and J by 2 bases, with 3 bases of the junction left unmatched. The CDR3 has 14 residues. This chain's CDR3 is CASRYRGNTGELFF. The DNA for the CDR3 is TGTGCCAGCAGGTACAGGGGCAACACCGGGGAGCTGTTTTTT.

This clone has a handful of counts. The chain employs TRBV19 and TRBJ1-1; the match to TRBD1 covers 7 bases. In germline, CDR1 is LNHDA, CDR2 SQIVND (reference sequence). The CDR3 sequence is 13 residues long. Trimming took 4 bases from V and 5 from J; bases not matched to a gene: 4. DNA for the CDR3: TGTGCCAGTAGTAAAGGGGGCCTAACTGAAGCTTTCTTT. It specifies CASSKGGLTEAFF.

The V call is TRBV2, the J call TRBJ1-2, with TRBD1 as a possible D gene (5 bases). This CDR3 has 13 residues. Germline CDR1 and CDR2: SNHLY and FYNNEI. Deletions cut 8 bases from V and 7 bases from J, with 17 bases between. The CDR3 bases are TGTGCCAGCGTCGAAGGGGTCTTGCGTGGCTACACCTTC. This encodes CASVEGVLRGYTF.

The chain employs TRBV30 and TRBJ1-1, with a weak D call TRBD1 (5 bases). Germline V gives CDR1 GTSNPN, CDR2 SVGIG (reference sequence). The CDR3 has 13 residues. Trimming left V 0 bases short and J 4 bases short, with 9 bases between. CDR3 residues: CAWSVLGGTEAFF. The CDR3 coding sequence is TGTGCCTGGAGTGTACTGGGGGGCACTGAAGCTTTCTTT.

This chain links TRBV19 with TRBJ1-5; 8 bases are a match to TRBD1. V lost 6 bases to trimming and J lost 0 bases; unmatched junction nucleotides: 10. This CDR3 is built from 17 residues. The germline gives CDR1 LNHDA, CDR2 SQIVND (reference sequence). CDR3 in DNA: TGTGCCAGTAGACCGGACAGGGCGAAGATTAGCAATCAGCCCCAGCATTTT. The encoded protein is CASRPDRAKISNQPQHF.

The chain joins TRBV6-1 to TRBJ2-7; maybe TRBD2 (6 bases). Germline V gene data show CDR1 as MNHNS and CDR2 as SASEGT. The CDR3 totals 17 residues. V was cut by 2 bases and J by 6 bases, with 23 bases left in between. As DNA, the CDR3 is TGTGCCAGCAGTGAAAGTTGGGTAGGAGGGCCGTTTCCCGAGCAGTACTTC. As protein: CASSESWVGGPFPEQYF.

The chain is built from TRBV14 and TRBJ2-1; 14 bases agree with TRBD2. CDR3 size: 19 residues. J gave up 4 bases and V 4 bases, and 12 bases lay outside the gene matches. In germline, CDR1 is SGHDN, CDR2 FVKESK. CDR3 sequence (DNA): TGTGCCAGCAGCCTCTGGACTAGCGGGAGGCCCCTAACTTACAATGAGCAGTTCTTC. It yields the protein CASSLWTSGRPLTYNEQFF.

J is TRBJ2-2 and V is TRBV6-5; D possibly corresponds to TRBD1 (5 bases). V was clipped by 7 bases and J by 6 bases, with 15 bases between them. The germline V gene encodes CDR1 MNHEY and CDR2 SVGAGI. The CDR3 spans 14 residues. The CDR3 spells CASTRLQDPGELFF. The CDR3 DNA reads as TGTGCCAGCACCCGCCTACAGGACCCCGGGGAGCTGTTTTTT.

The count of this clone is one. The rearrangement uses TRBV7-2 and TRBJ2-1; D possibly corresponds to TRBD2 (5 bases). V lost 1 base and J lost 9, with 28 bases in between. Germline assignment: CDR1 SGHTA and CDR2 FQGNSA. The CDR3 is 19 amino acids. DNA for the CDR3: TGTGCCAGCAGCTTAGTAGTAAGCGGTACCAGTTATCCCCGCGGTGAGCAGTTCTTC. Its protein is CASSLVVSGTSYPRGEQFF.

The chain uses TRBV18 and TRBJ1-1; weak D call: TRBD1 (5 bases). Germline V gene data show CDR1 as KGHSH and CDR2 as LQKENI. V dropped 4 bases and J dropped 4 bases, with 10 bases sitting between them. The CDR3 has 13 amino acids. The CDR3 nucleotides are TGTGCCAGCTCACTGAATCAGGGCACTGAAGCTTTCTTT. Amino acid sequence: CASSLNQGTEAFF.